Presented here are 32 T cell receptor beta chains from one specimen sequenced in a study of cytomegalovirus exposure and HLA in healthy donors. PCR amplification relied on 60 Vbeta primers (plus 13 Jbeta primers). Data came from immunoSEQ multiplex PCR; TCRdb stores just in-frame clones and leaves some out. The data contain roughly 130,000 clones, about 80% of them singletons. The sequencing sample was made of PBMCs. These TCRs come from a human donor in good health.

This clone showed up just once. The genes are TRBV5-6 and TRBJ1-5, with TRBD1 matching 7 bases. Germline V gene data show CDR1 as SGHDT and CDR2 as YYEEEE. This CDR3 is 15 amino acids long. V was pared by 4 bases and J by 8 bases, with 12 bases of the junction left unmatched. The CDR3 nucleotides read TGTGCCAGCAGCCTAGGGGGCGCGTTTGTGGAGCCCCAGCATTTT. Amino acid sequence: CASSLGGAFVEPQHF.

The chain has TRBV27 and TRBJ2-3; D is unclear. V was shortened by 7 bases and J by 7 bases, with 9 bases between the two germline ends. The V gene's germline CDR1 is MNHEY and CDR2 SMNVEV (reference sequence). This CDR3 comprises 11 residues. This CDR3 reads CASTFLNTQYF. The CDR3 DNA reads as TGTGCCAGCACCTTTTTAAATACGCAGTATTTT.

The chain recombines TRBV19 with TRBJ1-5; no reliable D call. The germline gives CDR1 LNHDA, CDR2 SQIVND (reference sequence). The CDR3 has 17 residues. V shed 7 bases and J shed 5 bases, with 24 bases lying between them. CDR3 sequence: CASMGLVVQSAYQPQHF. Here the CDR3 DNA reads TGTGCCAGTATGGGCCTGGTGGTGCAGTCGGCGTATCAGCCCCAGCATTTT.

The chain combines TRBV15 with TRBJ2-7, with D tentatively TRBD1 (5 bases). There are 15 residues in the CDR3. Germline assignment: CDR1 LNHNV and CDR2 YYDKDF (reference sequence). V was trimmed by 0 bases and J by 2 bases, leaving 11 bases between them. The CDR3 loop is CATSRDWGDPYEQYF. CDR3 coding DNA: TGTGCCACCAGCAGAGATTGGGGCGATCCCTACGAGCAGTACTTC.

J is TRBJ2-5 and V is TRBV7-8; 9 nucleotides align to TRBD2. V shed 3 bases and J 1 base; nucleotides not matched to a gene: 3. This CDR3 contains 15 residues. CDR1 and CDR2 (germline): SGHVS, FQNEAQ. CDR3 bases: TGTGCCAGCAGCTTGGGTAGCGGGAGCCAAGAGACCCAGTACTTC. Amino acids: CASSLGSGSQETQYF.

J is TRBJ2-1 and V is TRBV27, with 7 bases aligning to TRBD1. Germline CDR1 reads MNHEY; CDR2 reads SMNVEV (reference sequence). V lost 5 bases, J lost 0 bases, and 7 bases stayed unmatched. CDR3 length equals 16 residues. This CDR3 is CASSPLTGNSYNEQFF. The CDR3 DNA is TGTGCCAGCAGTCCCCTGACAGGGAACTCCTACAATGAGCAGTTCTTC.

The chain recombines TRBV11-2 with TRBJ1-5, with D possibly matching TRBD1 (6 bases). Germline V gene lookup returns CDR1 SGHAT and CDR2 FQNNGV. The CDR3 totals 15 residues. Between the trimmed V and J ends, which lost 5 bases and 5 bases, there was a span of 16 bases. The CDR3 sequence: CASSKQGFRDQPQHF. DNA for the CDR3: TGTGCCAGCAGCAAGCAGGGGTTTAGGGATCAGCCCCAGCATTTT.

This clone was picked up a small number of times. The chain links TRBV5-1 to TRBJ2-1; 7 nucleotides match TRBD2. CDR3 length: 14 residues. Germline-derived CDR1 and CDR2 are SGHRS and YFSETQ. V was clipped by 1 base and J by 6 bases; unmatched bases: 4. CDR3 sequence: CASSLMVAGNEQFF. Written as DNA, the CDR3 is TGCGCCAGCAGCTTGATGGTAGCGGGCAATGAGCAGTTCTTC.

The chain carries TRBV19 and TRBJ2-3; D possibly corresponds to TRBD2 (6 bases). The germline V gene has CDR1 LNHDA and CDR2 SQIVND (reference sequence). Between the trimmed V and J ends, which lost 1 base and 2 bases, there was a span of 10 bases. The CDR3 is made up of 15 amino acids. The CDR3 reads CASSIGGVNTDTQYF. The CDR3, as DNA: TGTGCCAGTAGTATAGGCGGGGTGAACACAGATACGCAGTATTTT. The whole variable domain, remainder taken from reference TRBV19 and TRBJ2-3, is DGGITQSPKYLFRKEGQNVTLSCEQNLNHDAMYWYRQDPGQGLRLIYYSQIVNDFQKGDIAEGYSVSREKKESFPLTVTSAQKNPTAFYLCASSIGGVNTDTQYFGPGTRLTVL.

This clone was detected only once. The genes are TRBV4-1 and TRBJ1-5; D not certain. This CDR3 contains 14 residues. Germline loops: CDR1 MGHRA, CDR2 YSYEKL. The ends were cut back, 5 bases at V and 3 bases at J, with 11 bases in the middle. CDR3 sequence: CASSSLALNQPQHF. The CDR3 DNA sequence: TGCGCCAGCAGCTCGTTGGCCCTCAATCAGCCCCAGCATTTT.

This sequence joins TRBV27 and TRBJ2-7; D is uncertain. V dropped 4 bases and J dropped 5 bases, with 6 bases sitting between them. CDR1 MNHEY and CDR2 SMNVEV come from the germline V gene (reference sequence). There are 11 residues in the CDR3. The chain's CDR3 is CASSYSDEQYF. CDR3 nucleotides: TGTGCCAGCAGTTATAGTGACGAGCAGTACTTC.

The chain recombines TRBV6-6 with TRBJ1-5; TRBD1 might be the D (5 bases). Trimming cost V 3 bases and J 0 bases, with 9 bases left between them. Germline V gives CDR1 MNHNY, CDR2 SVGAGI (reference sequence). This CDR3 comprises 15 residues. For the CDR3, the DNA is TGTGCCAGCAGTTATCCAGGGTATAGCAATCAGCCCCAGCATTTT. Encoded protein: CASSYPGYSNQPQHF.

The count of this clone is one. Mismatch with germline at one junction end may stem from a read error. The chain couples TRBV5-5 to TRBJ2-7; 10 nucleotides line up with TRBD1. Looked up from germline, CDR1 is SGHKS and CDR2 is YYEKEE (reference sequence). This CDR3 has 11 amino acids. The DNA for the CDR3 is TGTGCCAGCAGCGTGGGACAGGGGCAGAACTTC. Protein: CASSVGQGQNF.

The chain carries TRBV27 and TRBJ1-1, with no clear D. The CDR3 has 13 amino acids. Looked up from germline, CDR1 is MNHEY and CDR2 is SMNVEV (reference sequence). Trimming removed 5 bases at V and 11 bases at J, with 18 bases between. The CDR3 sequence: CASSDASLIGAFF. CDR3 sequence (DNA): TGTGCCAGCAGTGACGCTAGTCTGATAGGTGCTTTCTTT.

This clone was observed once. This chain links TRBV7-9 with TRBJ2-3; D remains ambiguous. The CDR3 sequence is 12 residues long. Trimming left V 5 bases short and J 6 bases short, with 9 bases between. Germline CDR1 SEHNR, CDR2 FQNEAQ (reference sequence). In nucleotides, the CDR3 is TGTGCCAGCAGCGAGGATGGTGATACGCAGTATTTT. Translation gives CASSEDGDTQYF.

The chain couples TRBV6-1 to TRBJ2-7; a weak D match, TRBD2 (8 bases). The ends were cut back, 2 bases at V and 2 bases at J, with 13 bases in the middle. The CDR3 runs 15 residues. Germline loops: CDR1 MNHNS, CDR2 SASEGT. The CDR3 region is CASSELAGQTYEQYF. The CDR3, as DNA: TGTGCCAGCAGTGAATTAGCGGGACAGACCTACGAGCAGTACTTC.

The gene calls are TRBV10-3 and TRBJ1-1; a weak D match, TRBD1 (6 bases). Looked up from germline, CDR1 is ENHRY and CDR2 is SYGVKD. Trimming took 3 bases from V and 1 from J, leaving 9 bases between them. This CDR3 region has 14 residues. For the CDR3, the DNA is TGTGCCATCAGTGATCCAGGGGAGAACACTGAAGCTTTCTTT. It specifies CAISDPGENTEAFF.

The chain has TRBV9 and TRBJ2-2, with 10 bases lining up with TRBD2. V gave up 4 bases and J gave up 1 base; unmatched junction bases: 4. CDR3 length equals 16 residues. Germline assignment: CDR1 SGDLS and CDR2 YYNGEE. The DNA of the CDR3 is TGTGCCAGCAGCCTTAGACTAGCGGGGAACACCGGGGAGCTGTTTTTT. The encoded protein is CASSLRLAGNTGELFF.

This chain connects TRBV7-9 to TRBJ2-7; TRBD1 aligns across 8 bases. Unmatched junction bases numbered 11, after V lost 5 bases and J lost 2 bases. Germline CDR1 reads SEHNR; CDR2 reads FQNEAQ (reference sequence). The CDR3 covers 16 residues. CDR3 coding DNA: TGTGCCAGCAGCCCCCGCCGACAGGGGTTAACCTACGAGCAGTACTTC. It yields the protein CASSPRRQGLTYEQYF.

V is TRBV5-5 and J is TRBJ2-2; TRBD1 matches 7 bases. The germline CDR1 and CDR2 sequences are SGHKS and YYEKEE (reference sequence). CDR3 size: 15 residues. J gave up 3 bases and V 1 base, and 3 bases lay outside the gene matches. CDR3 loop: CASSLTGADTGELFF. CDR3 nucleotide sequence: TGTGCCAGCAGCTTGACAGGGGCGGACACCGGGGAGCTGTTTTTT.

The J gene is TRBJ1-2, the V gene TRBV7-9; D is uncertain. Trimming left V 2 bases short and J 0 bases short, with 10 bases between. The CDR3 has 15 residues. The germline CDR1 and CDR2 sequences are SEHNR and FQNEAQ (reference sequence). CDR3 protein: CASSLNQAANYGYTF. DNA of the CDR3: TGTGCCAGCAGCTTAAACCAGGCAGCTAACTATGGCTACACCTTC.

The chain combines TRBV16 with TRBJ2-2; D is unclear. The CDR3 spans 13 residues. Deletions cut 0 bases from V and 6 bases from J, with 5 bases between. Per the germline V gene, CDR1 is KGHSY and CDR2 is FQNENV. This CDR3 reads CASSQSRSGELFF. Written as DNA, the CDR3 is TGTGCCAGCAGCCAATCCCGGTCCGGGGAGCTGTTTTTT.

The chain employs TRBV29-1 and TRBJ1-5, with D possibly TRBD1 on 5 matching bases. The ends were cut back, 5 bases at V and 7 bases at J, with 12 bases in the middle. The CDR3 spans 12 residues. CDR1 and CDR2 (germline): SQVTM, ANQGSEA. The DNA of the CDR3 is TGCAGCGTTAGCGGGGAGGGGCAGCCCCAGCATTTT. As protein: CSVSGEGQPQHF.

The rearrangement joins TRBV6-1 to TRBJ1-2, with a possible D match to TRBD1 (5 bases). There are 13 residues in the CDR3. The germline V gene encodes CDR1 MNHNS and CDR2 SASEGT. Between the trimmed V and J ends, which lost 0 bases and 6 bases, there was a span of 8 bases. CDR3 in amino acids: CASSEAGVDGYTF. The CDR3 nucleotides are TGTGCCAGCAGTGAAGCAGGGGTTGATGGCTACACCTTC.

The chain carries TRBV29-1 and TRBJ2-3; possible D gene TRBD1, 6 bases. The CDR3 contains 15 residues. The germline gives CDR1 SQVTM, CDR2 ANQGSEA. Trimming stripped 4 bases from V and 4 bases from J, with 18 bases between. The CDR3 coding sequence is TGCAGCGTTGCGTTGGGTGGGGGCGGGCCAGATACGCAGTATTTT. Amino acid sequence: CSVALGGGGPDTQYF.

The chain couples TRBV5-1 to TRBJ2-2; 7 bases agree with TRBD1. Germline CDR1 reads SGHRS; CDR2 reads YFSETQ. The CDR3 contains 16 residues. Germline trimming cut 0 bases from V and 4 bases from J; bases unmatched to any gene: 6. The CDR3 DNA follows: TGCGCCAGCAGCTTGGGAGGGGGCATTAGCACCGGGGAGCTGTTTTTT. It is translated as CASSLGGGISTGELFF.

The chain combines TRBV4-1 with TRBJ1-4, with 10 bases fitting TRBD1. The CDR3 covers 15 residues. CDR1 MGHRA and CDR2 YSYEKL come from the germline V gene. V was clipped by 1 base and J by 8 bases; unmatched bases: 4. CDR3 protein: CASSQGDRGREKLFF. DNA of the CDR3: TGCGCCAGCAGCCAAGGGGACAGGGGACGGGAAAAACTGTTTTTT.

The chain combines TRBV19 with TRBJ1-1; D unclear. Trimming removed 10 bases at V and 7 bases at J, with 16 bases between. Germline V gives CDR1 LNHDA, CDR2 SQIVND (reference sequence). This CDR3 is built from 12 residues. The chain's CDR3 is CATHPPGIEAFF. The CDR3 DNA reads as TGTGCCACCCATCCCCCGGGGATTGAAGCTTTCTTT.

The chain has TRBV4-1 and TRBJ1-5; D is undetermined. Germline CDR1 and CDR2: MGHRA and YSYEKL. The CDR3 spans 15 residues. Trimming removed 0 bases from V and 3 bases from J, with 9 bases in between. The CDR3 loop reads CASSQDYTDNQPQHF. CDR3 nucleotide sequence: TGCGCCAGCAGCCAAGATTATACAGACAATCAGCCCCAGCATTTT.

The V gene is TRBV28, the J gene TRBJ1-1, with a weak D call TRBD1 (6 bases). Trimming cost V 7 bases and J 4 bases, with 16 bases left between them. CDR3 length: 14 amino acids. CDR1 is MDHEN and CDR2 is SYDVKM in the germline V gene. The DNA of the CDR3 is TGTGCCAGCACCCAGGTGGGGGCAATCACTGAAGCTTTCTTT. Residues: CASTQVGAITEAFF.

This chain joins TRBV10-2 and TRBJ2-5; TRBD1 might be the D (5 bases). CDR1 is WSHSY and CDR2 is SAAADI in the germline V gene. The V and J ends lost 3 bases and 5 bases respectively, with 10 bases between them. The CDR3 length is 13 residues. DNA of the CDR3: TGCGCCAGCAGTGACCAGGGAACGGAGACCCAGTACTTC. Its translation is CASSDQGTETQYF.

J is TRBJ2-3 and V is TRBV27, with 16 nucleotides matching TRBD2. CDR3 size: 19 residues. Germline assignment: CDR1 MNHEY and CDR2 SMNVEV (reference sequence). V shed 4 bases and J 4 bases; nucleotides not matched to a gene: 11. CDR3 coding DNA: TGTGCCAGCAGTTCGGGACTAGCGGGGGGGCCAAGTGTCCCAGATACGCAGTATTTT. It specifies CASSSGLAGGPSVPDTQYF.